This is a list of T cell receptor beta chains from one sample in a study of blood T cell repertoires in COVID-19. The assay was immunoSEQ multiplex PCR, and TCRdb's table has in-frame clones only and misses some. The table shows around 100,000 clones, with approximately 90% occurring only once. The sample taken for sequencing was peripheral blood. The receptors were sampled from a man aged 45 to 65 with active COVID-19. Each CDR3 is given without its conserved first and last residue. The order of the fields is V gene, clone size, D gene, CDR3 protein. The D gene is left open where the match is weak. Rows may omit the clone size; those that give it use once, few, many or a size class.

>TRBV19|.|.
ASSFERYGYT
>TRBV11-2|.|.
ASSFRESTNTDTQY
>TRBV4-1|once|TRBD1
ASSLGQDSNQPQH
>TRBV7-2|.|TRBD2
ASSWQGTSGNNEQF
>TRBV18|.|TRBD1
ASSPFAEGAENTIY
>TRBV29-1|.|.
SVEDLRSSAYEQF
>TRBV5-8|.|.
ASAEMTNEKLF
>TRBV10-3|once|.
AISESEGRYSNEQF
>TRBV19|.|.
ASSIKGSPMGYT
>TRBV7-3|few|.
ASSFNEGVGELF
>TRBV7-9|.|TRBD2
ASSLAGTSGPPDTQY
>TRBV6-1|.|TRBD1
ASSERGTDTDTQY
>TRBV11-2|.|.
ATKRSDGFETQY
>TRBV5-1|.|.
ASSRQTQTSTDTQY
>TRBV19|.|TRBD1
ASSTRQGRTDTQY
>TRBV25-1|.|.
ASSEYRVPDEQF
>TRBV25-1|.|.
ASSIQTGANTQY
>TRBV15|.|TRBD2
ATSRGRGTSEYNEQF
>TRBV2|.|TRBD2
ASIGGGYEQY
>TRBV21-1|.|.
ASNRQGAGELF
>TRBV27|.|TRBD2
ASSLFLAGNEQF
>TRBV13|.|.
ASSPASNEQF
>TRBV18|.|.
ASRGQPNTEAF
>TRBV7-7|.|.
ASSLDGQTYNEQF
>TRBV5-1|.|TRBD2
ASSLRRGGSTDTQY
>TRBV5-6|.|.
ASSLLSSEQF
>TRBV11-2|.|TRBD2
ASSLRGGSYEQY